The entry that follows covers one T cell receptor (beta chain) sequence. A clone one base away is much larger, so this may be a read error. This specimen comes from a study of identical twins. TCRdb reprocessed the 5' RACE reads via MiXCR and lists one record per CDR3 protein. The sample includes a few hundred thousand distinct CDR3 sequences, about 8.9% of them seen just once. Trimming took off 7 bases at V and 4 bases at J, with 15 bases between the two ends. CDR3 length: 14 residues. Germline loops: CDR1 SGHKS, CDR2 YYEKEE (reference sequence). A further study also used this sample, focusing on yellow fever vaccine responses in identical twins.

The chain combines TRBV5-5 with TRBJ2-1, with TRBD1 as a possible D gene (6 bases). This TCR was recovered from a woman under 30 in good health. Sequencing was carried out using memory (CD45RO+) T cells sorted from blood. The chain's CDR3 is CASAVWGTYNEQFF. For the CDR3, the DNA is TGTGCCAGCGCCGTTTGGGGGACATACAATGAGCAGTTCTTC.